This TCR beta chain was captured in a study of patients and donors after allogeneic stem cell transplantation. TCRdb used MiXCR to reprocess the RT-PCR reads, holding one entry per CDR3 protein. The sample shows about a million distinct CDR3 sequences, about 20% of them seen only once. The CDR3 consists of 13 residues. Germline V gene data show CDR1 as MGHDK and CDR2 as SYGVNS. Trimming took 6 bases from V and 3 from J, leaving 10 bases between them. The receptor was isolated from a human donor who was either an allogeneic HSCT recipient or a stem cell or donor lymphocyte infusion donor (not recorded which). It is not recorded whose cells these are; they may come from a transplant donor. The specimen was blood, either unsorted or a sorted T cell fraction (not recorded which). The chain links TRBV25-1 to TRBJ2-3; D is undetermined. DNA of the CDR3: TGTGCCAGCAGGAGCGTTGGGACAGATACGCAGTATTTT. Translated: CASRSVGTDTQYF.